The following is a TCR beta chain sequence with its context. The patients had localized lung adenocarcinoma, a non-small cell subtype. These data belong to a study of CD4 and CD8 cells across lung adenocarcinoma regions. Trimming cost V 0 bases and J 5 bases, with 9 bases left between them. The CDR3 extends over 14 amino acids. CDR1 and CDR2 from the germline V gene are SGHRS and YFSETQ. TCRdb re-analysed the PCR reads in MiXCR, keeping a single row per CDR3 protein. This table holds 16,000 or so distinct CDR3 sequences, roughly half found once. Sequenced: CD8+ T cells from the center of a lung tumor. V gene TRBV5-1 combines with J gene TRBJ2-1, with D tentatively TRBD2 (6 bases). The receptor's source is a female donor with lung adenocarcinoma. The CD4 and CD8 labels of this study may be unreliable. The CDR3 region has the DNA TGCGCCAGCAGCTTGGTACGGAGGGACAATGAGCAGTTCTTC. Translation gives CASSLVRRDNEQFF.